The 11 T cell receptor beta chains in this list originate from one sample, sequenced in a study of early T cells in non-severe SARS-CoV-2 infection. TCRdb re-analysed the 5' RACE reads in MiXCR, keeping a single row per CDR3 protein. The table shows about 69,000 distinct CDR3 sequences, with about 10% occurring only once. The material sequenced was whole blood, taken at baseline. The receptor source for this set is an adult who was a healthcare worker with PCR-confirmed SARS-CoV-2 infection or an uninfected control (not recorded which).

The chain combines TRBV5-1 with TRBJ1-1; D is unclear. Germline V gives CDR1 SGHRS, CDR2 YFSETQ. The ends were cut back, 2 bases at V and 3 bases at J, with 8 bases in the middle. The CDR3 runs to 13 residues. The CDR3 nucleotides are TGCGCCAGCAGCTTAAGCTGGGACACTGAAGCTTTCTTT. This gives the protein CASSLSWDTEAFF.

This clonotype showed up many times. The chain employs TRBV7-9 and TRBJ2-7; D gene uncertain. Germline CDR1 and CDR2: SEHNR and FQNEAQ (reference sequence). CDR3 length equals 12 residues. The germline V and J ends were trimmed by 5 bases and 6 bases, with 11 bases remaining between them. Written as DNA, the CDR3 is TGTGCCAGCAGCCCCGAGGCCCGCGAGCAGTACTTC. Protein sequence: CASSPEAREQYF.

This clonotype was detected a few times. The V call is TRBV11-2, the J call TRBJ2-5, with 8 bases identical to TRBD1. Germline V gives CDR1 SGHAT, CDR2 FQNNGV. The CDR3 is 15 residues long. V lost 0 bases and J lost 6; bases outside the gene matches: 6. In nucleotides, the CDR3 is TGTGCCAGCAGCTTAGATTTGGCAGGGGGCCAGACCCAGTACTTC. This codes for CASSLDLAGGQTQYF. The entire variable domain, with the rest obtained from reference TRBV11-2 and TRBJ2-5, is as follows: EAGVAQSPRYKIIEKRQSVAFWCNPISGHATLYWYQQILGQGPKLLIQFQNNGVVDDSQLPKDRFSAERLKGVDSTLKIQPAKLEDSAVYLCASSLDLAGGQTQYFGPGTRLLVL.

The J gene is TRBJ1-1, the V gene TRBV21-1; the table's D call, TRBD1, was not checked against the DNA. TRBV21-1 is tagged as a pseudogene. This CDR3 region has 13 residues. CDR3 sequence reads: CASDDPGAAEAFF. The CDR3 DNA follows: TGTGCCAGCGACGATCCAGGGGCGGCTGAAGCTTTCTTT.

This clonotype was recorded at least ten times. J is TRBJ2-4 and V is TRBV20-1, with TRBD1 as a possible D gene (6 bases). There are 15 residues in the CDR3. Trimming left V 3 bases short and J 0 bases short, with 12 bases between. Germline CDR1 DFQATT, CDR2 SNEGSKA (reference sequence). In nucleotides, the CDR3 is TGCAGTGCTAGCGGGCAGGGGTCAGCCAAAAACATTCAGTACTTC. It translates to CSASGQGSAKNIQYF.

This clonotype was recorded a few times. CDR3 loop: CASSSAGSLKTQYF. The CDR3 nucleotides read TGTGCCAGCAGCTCAGCTGGGTCTCTCAAGACCCAGTACTTC. This chain connects TRBV7-2 to TRBJ2-5; D gene ambiguous. Trimming removed 4 bases from V and 6 bases from J, with 15 bases in between. Germline V gives CDR1 SGHTA, CDR2 FQGNSA. The CDR3 is 14 residues long.

This clonotype was detected only a few times. This chain links TRBV6-1 with TRBJ2-1; TRBD1 or TRBD2 may be the D gene (6 bases each). The germline V gene encodes CDR1 MNHNS and CDR2 SASEGT. This CDR3 contains 16 residues. Trimming left V 7 bases short and J 0 bases short, with 16 bases between. CDR3 amino acids: CASTFRGLSSYNEQFF. The CDR3 nucleotides are TGTGCCAGCACCTTCAGGGGACTTAGCTCCTACAATGAGCAGTTCTTC.

This clonotype was picked up a small number of times. The J gene is TRBJ2-3, the V gene TRBV7-2, with TRBD1 identical over 11 bases. V was pared by 5 bases and J by 2 bases, with 9 bases of the junction left unmatched. CDR1 is SGHTA, CDR2 FQGNSA, per germline. There are 17 residues in the CDR3. CDR3 sequence: CASSRRTGGVLTDTQYF. CDR3 bases: TGTGCCAGCAGCCGCCGGACAGGGGGCGTGCTCACAGATACGCAGTATTTT.

There are a few counts of this clonotype. The chain is built from TRBV28 and TRBJ2-3, with 12 bases aligning to TRBD2. J was trimmed by 5 bases and V by 5 bases; bases with no gene match: 5. In germline, CDR1 is MDHEN, CDR2 SYDVKM. The CDR3 runs 15 residues. For the CDR3, the DNA is TGTGCCAGCAGTCTCGCTAGCGGGGGGGAAGATACGCAGTATTTT. Translating gives CASSLASGGEDTQYF.

The chain joins TRBV12-3 or TRBV12-4 to TRBJ1-1, with 7 bases lining up with TRBD1. The CDR3 has 14 residues. Unmatched junction bases numbered 9, after V lost 6 bases and J lost 5 bases. This CDR3 reads CASRQWAGGTEAFF. The CDR3 region has the DNA TGTGCCAGCAGGCAATGGGCAGGGGGGACTGAAGCTTTCTTT.

This clonotype was seen many times. V is TRBV9 and J is TRBJ1-1; D unclear. There are 13 residues in the CDR3. Germline V gives CDR1 SGDLS, CDR2 YYNGEE. The V end was cut by 0 bases, the J end by 0 bases, with 3 bases between. The CDR3 loop is CASSVAVNTEAFF. DNA of the CDR3: TGTGCCAGCAGCGTAGCAGTGAACACTGAAGCTTTCTTT.